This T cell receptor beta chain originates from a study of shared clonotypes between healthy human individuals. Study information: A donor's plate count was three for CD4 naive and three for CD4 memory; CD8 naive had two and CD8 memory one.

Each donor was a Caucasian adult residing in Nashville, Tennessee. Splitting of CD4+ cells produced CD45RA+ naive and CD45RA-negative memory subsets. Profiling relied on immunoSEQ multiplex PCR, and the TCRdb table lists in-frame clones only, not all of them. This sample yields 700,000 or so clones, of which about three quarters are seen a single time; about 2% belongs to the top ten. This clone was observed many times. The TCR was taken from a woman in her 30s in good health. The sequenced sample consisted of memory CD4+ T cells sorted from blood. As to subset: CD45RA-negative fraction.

For the CDR3, the DNA is TGTGCCAGCAGCTTAGGAGCCGGCGGGATAGTCGGGGAGACCCAGTACTTC. Encoded protein: CASSLGAGGIVGETQYF. The chain joins TRBV11-3 to TRBJ2-5; tentative D call: TRBD2 (6 bases). CDR3 length: 17 residues. Germline CDR1 and CDR2: SGHNT and YENEEA. Between the trimmed V and J ends, which lost 1 base and 5 bases, there was a span of 20 bases.